What follows are 11 T cell receptor beta chains derived from one specimen sequenced in a study of cytomegalovirus exposure and HLA in healthy donors. The PCR ran on 60 Vbeta and 13 Jbeta primers. Sequencing was performed with immunoSEQ multiplex PCR; in TCRdb, only in-frame clones are kept and a portion is missing. The repertoire consists of 100,000 to 140,000 clones, with approximately 81% occurring once and the leading ten covering about 2.2%. The source material was PBMCs. The receptors derive from a man under 40 in good health and CMV-seronegative.

V usage is TRBV2 and J usage is TRBJ2-7; 7 bases agree with TRBD1. Germline loops: CDR1 SNHLY, CDR2 FYNNEI. The CDR3 spans 13 residues. J was trimmed by 5 bases and V by 1 base; bases with no gene match: 2. The CDR3 nucleotides read TGTGCCAGCAGTGAAGACAGGGGCCACGAGCAGTACTTC. Translated: CASSEDRGHEQYF. The whole variable domain, filled in from reference TRBV2 and TRBJ2-7, reads EPEVTQTPSHQVTQMGQEVILRCVPISNHLYFYWYRQILGQKVEFLVSFYNNEISEKSEIFDDQFSVERPDGSNFTLKIRSTKLEDSAMYFCASSEDRGHEQYFGPGTRLTVT.

This clone was counted a few times. The V and J genes are TRBV6-1 and TRBJ2-2; no definite D call. V was shortened by 3 bases and J by 3 bases, with 11 bases between the two germline ends. Germline lookup yields CDR1 MNHNS and CDR2 SASEGT. The CDR3 has 15 residues. CDR3 in DNA: TGTGCCAGCAGTGAGCTTCTAGGAGACACCGGGGAGCTGTTTTTT. Its translation is CASSELLGDTGELFF.

The V and J genes are TRBV25-1 and TRBJ2-2, with 14 positions matching TRBD2. Germline-derived CDR1 and CDR2 are MGHDK and SYGVNS. V lost 5 bases and J lost 3; bases outside the gene matches: 8. CDR3 length: 18 amino acids. The CDR3 sequence is CASSPPGLAGEYTGELFF. The CDR3 region has the DNA TGTGCCAGCAGTCCCCCGGGACTAGCGGGGGAGTACACCGGGGAGCTGTTTTTT.

This clone was seen more than once but under ten times. The chain uses TRBV13 and TRBJ1-5; D remains ambiguous. The V gene's germline CDR1 is PRHDT and CDR2 FYEKMQ (reference sequence). V lost 6 bases and J lost 3, with 6 bases in between. The CDR3 is 12 residues long. The CDR3 bases are TGTGCCAGCAGTTTCCTCAATCAGCCCCAGCATTTT. The encoded protein is CASSFLNQPQHF.

The chain is built from TRBV28 and TRBJ2-7; TRBD1 is a possible D gene (5 bases). CDR1 and CDR2 from the germline V gene are MDHEN and SYDVKM. V was shortened by 6 bases and J by 0 bases, with 12 bases between the two germline ends. The CDR3 loop spans 14 amino acids. The DNA for the CDR3 is TGTGCCAGCAGGGTAGGGGCAGGCTCCTACGAGCAGTACTTC. Protein: CASRVGAGSYEQYF.

The chain combines TRBV6-1 with TRBJ2-3; 7 bases align to TRBD2. V dropped 4 bases and J dropped 3; count of bases not matched to a gene: 7. There are 15 residues in the CDR3. Germline assignment: CDR1 MNHNS and CDR2 SASEGT. CDR3 DNA: TGTGCCAGCAGTGTATTGGGTAGCGGGACAGATACGCAGTATTTT. Translation gives CASSVLGSGTDTQYF.

This chain links TRBV11-2 with TRBJ2-3, with 8 nucleotides matching TRBD1. The ends lost 5 bases at V and 2 bases at J; junction bases unmatched: 9. CDR3 length: 16 residues. The germline V gene has CDR1 SGHAT and CDR2 FQNNGV. CDR3 sequence: CASSPSTGAFTDTQYF. The DNA for the CDR3 is TGTGCCAGCAGCCCCTCGACAGGGGCCTTCACAGATACGCAGTATTTT.

V is TRBV19 and J is TRBJ1-2; D unresolved. The CDR3 runs 15 residues. Trimming cost V 0 bases and J 8 bases, with 16 bases left between them. The germline CDR1 and CDR2 sequences are LNHDA and SQIVND (reference sequence). The CDR3 DNA is TGTGCCAGTAGTATAGATAGCGGGGTTGTACGCGGCTACACCTTC. Protein sequence: CASSIDSGVVRGYTF.

The gene calls are TRBV28 and TRBJ1-2, with D maybe TRBD1 (5 bases). This CDR3 comprises 13 residues. CDR1 is MDHEN, CDR2 SYDVKM, per germline. V lost 7 bases to trimming and J lost 3 bases, with 12 bases between them. CDR3 region: CASTQGADYGYTF. In DNA, the CDR3 is TGTGCCAGCACCCAAGGGGCAGACTATGGCTACACCTTC.

The V call is TRBV28, the J call TRBJ2-5, with TRBD2 matching over 11 bases. The J call is in doubt because the DNA end fits TRBJ2-7 better. This CDR3 is built from 15 residues. Germline CDR1 MDHEN, CDR2 SYDVKM. DNA of the CDR3: TGTGCCAGCAATTCGATAGCGGGAGGGTCCTACGAGCAGTACTTC. Translated: CASNSIAGGSYEQYF.

The chain combines TRBV19 with TRBJ1-1; no clear D gene. The CDR3 consists of 12 residues. V was shortened by 5 bases and J by 1 base, with 5 bases between the two germline ends. Germline V lookup: CDR1 LNHDA, CDR2 SQIVND (reference sequence). In nucleotides, the CDR3 is TGTGCCAGTAGTCCGGGGAACACTGAAGCTTTCTTT. Amino acids: CASSPGNTEAFF.